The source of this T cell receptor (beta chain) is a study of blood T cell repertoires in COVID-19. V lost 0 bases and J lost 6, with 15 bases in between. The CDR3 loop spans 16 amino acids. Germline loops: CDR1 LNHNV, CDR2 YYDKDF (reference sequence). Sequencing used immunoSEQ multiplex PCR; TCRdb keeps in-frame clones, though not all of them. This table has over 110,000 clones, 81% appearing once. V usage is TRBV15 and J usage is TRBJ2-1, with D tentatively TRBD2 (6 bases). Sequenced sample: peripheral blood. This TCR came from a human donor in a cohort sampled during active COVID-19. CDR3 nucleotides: TGTGCCACCAGCAGAGATAAGAGGACTACGACCAATGAGCAGTTCTTC. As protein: CATSRDKRTTTNEQFF.